The source of this T cell receptor (beta chain) is a study of shared clonotypes between healthy human individuals. Overall study context: Plates per donor: three CD4 naive, three CD4 memory, two CD8 naive, one CD8 memory.

TCRdb's copy holds only in-frame clones and misses some; the assay was immunoSEQ multiplex PCR. The repertoire holds about 2.1 million clones, with roughly 93% as singletons. Germline V gives CDR1 MNHEY, CDR2 SVGAGI. The CDR3 loop spans 15 amino acids. The V end was cut by 3 bases, the J end by 1 base, with 12 bases between. Overall study findings and caveats: All-four-donor shared clonotypes had higher generation probabilities than non-shared clonotypes did.

In regard to this clone: Its cognate antigen is unknown.

In the naive CD8 group, cells lacked CD45RO and were positively selected for CCR7, so terminally differentiated effector memory CD45RA+ cells were left out. Recent vaccinations or acute infections were absent in the healthy HIV-negative adult donors. The chain employs TRBV6-5 and TRBJ1-1; the D gene is possibly TRBD1 (5 bases). Specimen: naive CD8+ T cells from PBMCs. This TCR was sampled from a young man in good health. Some clones in this sample may be carry-over from other donors' samples. This CDR3 is CASSYTRQPNTEAFF. In DNA form, the CDR3 reads TGTGCCAGCAGTTATACAAGACAGCCGAACACTGAAGCTTTCTTT.